The clone carrying this TCR beta chain was seen a few times. Its specificity is not known. This sample was taken from a study of CD8+CD57+ T cells in acquired aplastic anemia. Study-wide results and caveats: A set of around 30 CD8+ CDR3 sequences was shared between patients and controls, and these sequences appeared highly expressed in patients.

The CDR3 spans 16 residues. V was cut by 1 base and J by 7 bases, with 17 bases left in between. For CDR3 and TCR beta VDJ profiling, genomic DNA was the template used. One entry per CDR3 protein, called by TCRdb with MiXCR from the reads. The table lists under 500,000 distinct CDR3 sequences, roughly a third of them singletons. Patients chosen for sequencing had shown CD8+CD57+ cell expansion by flow cytometry. The source is a human donor with aplastic anemia. This chain joins TRBV12-3 or TRBV12-4 and TRBJ2-1; D may be TRBD2 (7 bases). Input material: sorted CD4+, CD8+, or CD8+CD57+ T cells (not recorded which) from PBMCs. Here the CDR3 reads CASSLVGGPGGNEQFF. The CDR3 nucleotides are TGTGCCAGCAGTTTAGTTGGGGGGCCGGGGGGTAATGAGCAGTTCTTC.